Described below is a single T cell receptor (beta chain) sequence and its context. Libraries were prepared by immunoSEQ multiplex PCR; TCRdb keeps only in-frame clonotypes and omits some of them. The table records tens of thousands of clones, roughly three quarters of them present only once. This sample is part of a study of PD-1 blockade in classical Hodgkin lymphoma. Specified time point: cycle 4 day 1 (C4D1), after less than seven weeks of nivolumab. Brentuximab vedotin exposure varied, and every patient relapsed after autologous stem cell transplantation. The CDR3 spans 14 residues. V was cut by 6 bases and J by 2 bases, with 13 bases left in between. Germline V gene lookup returns CDR1 KGHSH and CDR2 LQKENI.

The sequenced sample was peripheral blood mononuclear cells (PBMCs), obtained before the fourth cycle of nivolumab. The V and J genes are TRBV18 and TRBJ1-2; D is possibly TRBD1 (6 bases). The source of this sequence is a human donor with classical Hodgkin lymphoma. CDR3 loop: CASSLRGDNYGYTF. For the CDR3, the DNA is TGTGCCAGCTCCCTTAGGGGGGACAACTATGGCTACACCTTC.